This T cell receptor beta chain was identified during a study of cytomegalovirus exposure and HLA in healthy donors. In the study overall: When just under 400 donors were genotyped, 81% of them were found to fall in the Caucasian-associated ancestry cluster.

Healthy bone marrow donors formed the donor group. Trimming stripped 3 bases from V and 4 bases from J, with 15 bases between. This CDR3 is 15 amino acids long. The germline gives CDR1 LNHNV, CDR2 YYDKDF (reference sequence). Details on this clone: The antigen is unknown.

Vbeta (60) and Jbeta (13) primers were used in the PCR. TCRdb's copy holds only in-frame clones and misses some; the assay was immunoSEQ multiplex PCR. The table lists under 200,000 clones, around 75% of them singletons. General observations from the study: A later look showed TCR association rates differing by HLA locus, highest for DRB1 and lowest for HLA-C. The study flagged approximately 180 TCR beta chains as cytomegalovirus-associated.

The sequence derives from a woman in her forties in good health and CMV-seropositive. The chain is built from TRBV15 and TRBJ1-2, with D possibly matching TRBD1 (5 bases). Sequencing used PBMCs. CDR3 residues: CATSSGGSQGYGYTF. In DNA form, the CDR3 reads TGTGCCACCAGCAGTGGGGGGTCGCAAGGCTATGGCTACACCTTC. Full variable domain (rest looked up from reference TRBV15 and TRBJ1-2): DAMVIQNPRYQVTQFGKPVTLSCSQTLNHNVMYWYQQKSSQAPKLLFHYYDKDFNNEADTPDNFQSRRPNTSFCFLDIRSPGLGDTAMYLCATSSGGSQGYGYTFGSGTRLTVV.